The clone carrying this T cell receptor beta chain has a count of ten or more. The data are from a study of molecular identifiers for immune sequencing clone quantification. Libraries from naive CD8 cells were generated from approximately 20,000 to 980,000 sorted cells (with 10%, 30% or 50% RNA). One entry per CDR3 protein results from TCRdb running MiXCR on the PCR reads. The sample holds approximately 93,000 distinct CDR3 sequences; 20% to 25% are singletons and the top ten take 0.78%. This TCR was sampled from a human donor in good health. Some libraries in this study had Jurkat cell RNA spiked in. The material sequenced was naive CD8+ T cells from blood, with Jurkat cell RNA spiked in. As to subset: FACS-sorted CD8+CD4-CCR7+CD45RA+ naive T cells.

This chain's CDR3 is CASAASGSYEQYF. DNA of the CDR3: TGTGCCAGCGCGGCTAGCGGTTCCTACGAGCAGTACTTC. V and J are TRBV6-2 or TRBV6-3 and TRBJ2-7; TRBD2 agrees at 7 bases. V dropped 8 bases and J dropped 1; count of bases not matched to a gene: 5. This CDR3 is 13 amino acids long. Germline V gene sequence: CDR1 MNHEY, CDR2 SVGEGT.